This paragraph reports one T cell receptor (beta chain). This entry comes from a study of CD8+ T cells in alopecia areata. CDR3 length: 17 amino acids. Trimming cost V 0 bases and J 2 bases; bases outside gene matches: 8. Germline CDR1 and CDR2: SGHAT and FQNNGV. cDNA prepared by RNA extraction and subsequent reverse transcription served as the template for sequencing. The protocol was immunoSEQ multiplex PCR, while the TCRdb copy is restricted to in-frame clones and leaves out a portion. This table has roughly 230,000 clones, approximately 40% appearing once. The treatment denotes: oral pan-JAK inhibitor, 5-10 mg twice daily.

This specimen consisted of CD4+ T cells sorted from blood, obtained at approximately week 36, from a patient treated with tofacitinib. The sequence was obtained from a human donor with alopecia areata. The chain employs TRBV11-2 and TRBJ2-7; TRBD2 agrees at 9 bases. The CDR3, as DNA: TGTGCCAGCAGCTTAGATGGGGCTAGCGGGGCGACCTACGAGCAGTACTTC. Translated, it gives CASSLDGASGATYEQYF.